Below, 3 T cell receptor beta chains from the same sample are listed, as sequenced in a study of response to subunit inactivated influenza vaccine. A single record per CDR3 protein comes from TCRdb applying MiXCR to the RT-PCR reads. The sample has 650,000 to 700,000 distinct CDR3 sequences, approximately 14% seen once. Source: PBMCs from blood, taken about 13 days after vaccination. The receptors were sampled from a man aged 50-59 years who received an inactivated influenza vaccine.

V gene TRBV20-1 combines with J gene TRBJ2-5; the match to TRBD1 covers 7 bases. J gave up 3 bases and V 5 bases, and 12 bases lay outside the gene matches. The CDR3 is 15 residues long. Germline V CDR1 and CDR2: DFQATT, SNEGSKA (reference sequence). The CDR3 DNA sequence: TGCAGTGCTGGACCAAAACAGGGGCGGAAAGAGACCCAGTACTTC. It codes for CSAGPKQGRKETQYF.

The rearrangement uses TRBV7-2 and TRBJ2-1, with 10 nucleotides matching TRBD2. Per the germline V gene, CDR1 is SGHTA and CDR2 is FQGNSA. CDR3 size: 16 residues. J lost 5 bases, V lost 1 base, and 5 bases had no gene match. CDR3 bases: TGTGCCAGCAGCTTAGTAATCCTAGCGGGGGACAATGAGCAGTTCTTC. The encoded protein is CASSLVILAGDNEQFF.

This CDR3 is CASSAPDSHHTGELFF. DNA for the CDR3: TGTGCCAGCAGCGCCCCCGACAGCCACCACACCGGGGAGCTGTTTTTT. The chain combines TRBV9 with TRBJ2-2, with a tentative D call TRBD1 (5 bases). V gave up 3 bases and J gave up 3 bases, with 15 bases separating them. CDR3 length: 16 residues. Looked up from germline, CDR1 is SGDLS and CDR2 is YYNGEE.